The 30 T cell receptor beta chains given below trace back to one sample, sequenced in a study of cytomegalovirus exposure and HLA in healthy donors. PCR primers comprised 60 Vbeta and 13 Jbeta primers. This table comes from immunoSEQ multiplex PCR, and its TCRdb copy is limited to in-frame clones, with some not included. The sample contains around 62,000 clones, 65% to 85% of which appear only once. Sequencing was done on a sample of PBMCs. The receptors here all came from a woman aged 25 to 39 in good health and CMV-seronegative.

The sample holds a few counts of this clone. The V gene is TRBV4-3, the J gene TRBJ1-2, with D possibly matching TRBD1 (5 bases). The V end lost 4 bases, the J end lost 7 bases, and 22 bases lay between the germline ends. The CDR3 length is 16 residues. Germline loops: CDR1 LGHNA, CDR2 YSLEER. The CDR3 DNA reads TGCGCCAGCAGCCCGAGATTTCCTGACGGGGGTTCTGGCTACACCTTC. Its translation is CASSPRFPDGGSGYTF.

The chain carries TRBV11-2 and TRBJ1-3; 8 bases line up with TRBD1. The CDR3 sequence is 14 residues long. Trimming took 5 bases from V and 4 from J; bases not matched to a gene: 4. Germline assignment: CDR1 SGHAT and CDR2 FQNNGV. The CDR3 region is CASSPTGAGNTIYF. The CDR3 coding sequence is TGTGCCAGCAGCCCGACAGGGGCCGGAAACACCATATATTTT.

This chain links TRBV4-1 with TRBJ2-7; 7 bases map to TRBD1. There are 14 residues in the CDR3. The germline CDR1 and CDR2 sequences are MGHRA and YSYEKL. J lost 6 bases, V lost 1 base, and 6 bases had no gene match. CDR3 coding DNA: TGCGCCAGCAGCCAAGGGACAGGAAGCGGCGAGCAGTACTTC. It encodes CASSQGTGSGEQYF.

The chain has TRBV5-6 and TRBJ2-7, with 8 bases aligning to TRBD1. Germline trimming cut 0 bases from V and 7 bases from J; bases unmatched to any gene: 3. The germline V gene encodes CDR1 SGHDT and CDR2 YYEEEE. The CDR3 extends over 13 amino acids. The CDR3 DNA follows: TGTGCCAGCAGCTTGGGGACAGGGAAGGAGCAGTACTTC. Its protein is CASSLGTGKEQYF.

The rearrangement uses TRBV27 and TRBJ1-4; no definite D call. Deletions cut 4 bases from V and 7 bases from J, with 16 bases between. This CDR3 has 15 residues. Germline V gene data show CDR1 as MNHEY and CDR2 as SMNVEV (reference sequence). The CDR3, as DNA: TGTGCCAGCAGTTCCCCTCGGGCGGAGGGTGAAAAACTGTTTTTT. Its translation is CASSSPRAEGEKLFF.

This chain joins TRBV7-9 and TRBJ1-1; a weak D match, TRBD1 (5 bases). The CDR3 consists of 13 residues. Trimming pared 3 bases from V and 1 base from J, leaving 6 bases between. Germline V gene lookup returns CDR1 SEHNR and CDR2 FQNEAQ (reference sequence). CDR3 protein: CASSFTGNTEAFF. The CDR3 region has the DNA TGTGCCAGCAGCTTCACAGGGAACACTGAAGCTTTCTTT.

The rearrangement joins TRBV27 to TRBJ1-1; D not certain. Deletions cut 5 bases from V and 1 base from J, with 17 bases between. CDR1 and CDR2 (germline): MNHEY, SMNVEV (reference sequence). The CDR3 is 16 amino acids. CDR3 amino acids: CASSPPRREGNTEAFF. Written as DNA, the CDR3 is TGTGCCAGCAGTCCCCCCCGTCGGGAGGGGAACACTGAAGCTTTCTTT.

This chain joins TRBV27 and TRBJ1-1; 7 nucleotides align to TRBD1. The germline V gene encodes CDR1 MNHEY and CDR2 SMNVEV (reference sequence). Losses at the gene ends were 1 base for V and 4 bases for J; bases not matched to a gene: 3. The CDR3 covers 14 residues. The CDR3 loop reads CASSLFPGGTEAFF. CDR3 coding DNA: TGTGCCAGCAGTTTATTCCCAGGGGGCACTGAAGCTTTCTTT.

The CDR3 protein is CASSAAGTTVTDTQYF. The CDR3, as DNA: TGTGCCAGCAGCGCGGCCGGGACTACCGTCACAGATACGCAGTATTTT. The chain links TRBV13 to TRBJ2-3; the match to TRBD2 covers 7 bases. V lost 5 bases, J lost 2 bases, and 10 bases stayed unmatched. This CDR3 region has 16 residues. Germline lookup yields CDR1 PRHDT and CDR2 FYEKMQ (reference sequence).

This chain joins TRBV19 and TRBJ1-1; 9 bases map to TRBD1. Germline assignment: CDR1 LNHDA and CDR2 SQIVND (reference sequence). J was trimmed by 3 bases and V by 1 base; bases with no gene match: 9. The CDR3 has 17 amino acids. CDR3 protein: CASSIGGTGRGYTEAFF. Here the CDR3 DNA reads TGTGCCAGTAGTATAGGAGGGACAGGGAGGGGGTACACTGAAGCTTTCTTT.

This clone was observed a handful of times. This chain joins TRBV6-5 and TRBJ1-2, with a possible D match to TRBD1 (6 bases). CDR1 MNHEY and CDR2 SVGAGI come from the germline V gene. The germline V and J ends were trimmed by 5 bases and 4 bases, with 17 bases remaining between them. The CDR3 runs to 15 residues. CDR3 nucleotide sequence: TGTGCCAGCAGTCCGGACAGAGCCGGAGGCTATGGCTACACCTTC. Protein sequence: CASSPDRAGGYGYTF.

On this clone itself: A read error may account for a junction end that differs from germline. CDR3: CASGSRTGSIDTQYF. The CDR3 region has the DNA TGTGCCAGCGGATCCCGGACAGGGAGCATAGATACGCAGTATTTT. The chain recombines TRBV14 with TRBJ2-3; 8 bases map to TRBD1. The CDR3 loop spans 15 amino acids. Germline CDR1 reads SGHDN; CDR2 reads FVKESK.

The chain carries TRBV5-4 and TRBJ1-4; TRBD1 matches at 10 bases. The V gene end was trimmed by 3 bases and the J gene end by 8 bases; junction bases not matched to a gene: 13. Germline V CDR1 and CDR2: SGHNT, YYREEE (reference sequence). CDR3 size: 17 residues. CDR3 DNA: TGTGCCAGCAGCTGGGGGGGGGACAGGGGTAGAGGAGAAAAACTGTTTTTT. This sequence encodes CASSWGGDRGRGEKLFF.

V and J are TRBV5-6 and TRBJ1-5, with D unclear. Trimming took off 2 bases at V and 2 bases at J, with 5 bases between the two ends. Germline values: CDR1 SGHDT, CDR2 YYEEEE. CDR3 length equals 13 residues. CDR3 nucleotide sequence: TGTGCCAGCAGCTTCGGGGGCAATCAGCCCCAGCATTTT. The encoded protein is CASSFGGNQPQHF.

Regarding this clone: One junction end does not reproduce the germline sequence, and a read error may be involved. In the same sample, other DNA sequences code for this CDR3. This rearrangement joins TRBV5-4 to TRBJ1-4; 7 bases match TRBD1. CDR1 is SGHNT and CDR2 is YYREEE in the germline V gene (reference sequence). This CDR3 comprises 14 residues. CDR3 DNA: TGTGCCAGCAGCTCGGACAGGCGGCGTGAAGAACTGTTTTTT. It is translated as CASSSDRRREELFF.

The V call is TRBV11-2, the J call TRBJ1-6, with no clear D. CDR3 length: 14 residues. V dropped 2 bases and J dropped 7 bases, with 9 bases sitting between them. Germline loops: CDR1 SGHAT, CDR2 FQNNGV. The CDR3 DNA follows: TGTGCCAGCAGCTTAAACCCTAGCAATTCACCCCTCCACTTT. Amino acid sequence: CASSLNPSNSPLHF.

This clone is labeled medium-sized. The chain joins TRBV6-1 to TRBJ1-2; D call uncertain. The length of the CDR3 is 14 residues. CDR1 is MNHNS, CDR2 SASEGT, per germline. V was trimmed by 1 base and J by 4 bases, leaving 10 bases between them. The CDR3 here is CASSEGQASYGYTF. The CDR3 coding sequence is TGTGCCAGCAGTGAAGGGCAGGCCAGCTATGGCTACACCTTC.

The gene calls are TRBV5-1 and TRBJ2-5; D is perhaps TRBD1 (6 bases). The germline V gene encodes CDR1 SGHRS and CDR2 YFSETQ. The CDR3 is 14 amino acids. Trimming stripped 6 bases from V and 1 base from J, with 13 bases between. CDR3 nucleotide sequence: TGCGCCAGCACACCCTCGACAGGCCAAGAGACCCAGTACTTC. Encoded protein: CASTPSTGQETQYF. The full variable domain, completed using reference TRBV5-1 and TRBJ2-5, is KAGVTQTPRYLIKTRGQQVTLSCSPISGHRSVSWYQQTPGQGLQFLFEYFSETQRNKGNFPGRFSGRQFSNSRSEMNVSTLELGDSALYLCASTPSTGQETQYFGPGTRLLVL.

V gene TRBV20-1 combines with J gene TRBJ1-1; TRBD1 matches at 10 bases. The CDR3 has 10 amino acids. Trimming at V came to 6 bases and at J to 11 bases, leaving 3 bases not matched to a gene. The germline V gene encodes CDR1 DFQATT and CDR2 SNEGSKA (reference sequence). CDR3 in DNA: TGCAGTGCGAGGGGACAGGGGGCTTTCTTT. Protein sequence: CSARGQGAFF.

The chain combines TRBV20-1 with TRBJ2-3; D is uncertain. V lost 6 bases and J lost 2, with 6 bases in between. Germline assignment: CDR1 DFQATT and CDR2 SNEGSKA (reference sequence). CDR3 length equals 11 residues. CDR3 in amino acids: CSALVTDTQYF. CDR3 coding DNA: TGCAGTGCGTTAGTCACAGATACGCAGTATTTT.

This chain links TRBV9 with TRBJ2-7, with TRBD2 matching over 10 bases. V lost 0 bases and J lost 0; bases outside the gene matches: 0. Germline values: CDR1 SGDLS, CDR2 YYNGEE. The CDR3 is 15 residues long. This CDR3 reads CASSVGLAGSYEQYF. The CDR3 coding sequence is TGTGCCAGCAGCGTAGGACTAGCGGGCTCCTACGAGCAGTACTTC.

This clone occurred a few times. The junction departs from the called germline gene at one end, perhaps through a read error. The chain uses TRBV7-9 and TRBJ1-5; D is uncertain. This CDR3 is 12 amino acids long. Germline loops: CDR1 SEHNR, CDR2 FQNEAQ (reference sequence). CDR3 bases: TGTTCCAGCTCCCAGGACAATCAGCCCCAGCATTTT. Its protein product is CSSSQDNQPQHF. Based on the CDR3 plus reference TRBV7-9 and TRBJ1-5, the full variable domain is DTGVSQNPRHKITKRGQNVTFRCDPISEHNRLYWYRQTLGQGPEFLTYFQNEAQLEKSRLLSDRFSAERPKGSFSTLEIQRTEQGDSAMYLCSSSQDNQPQHFGDGTRLSIL.

This chain connects TRBV11-2 to TRBJ2-7, with TRBD1 as a possible D gene (6 bases). The CDR3 sequence is 12 residues long. Trimming took off 8 bases at V and 3 bases at J, with 11 bases between the two ends. Germline values: CDR1 SGHAT, CDR2 FQNNGV. The CDR3 region is CASLQGLYEQYF. For the CDR3, the DNA is TGTGCCAGCTTACAGGGCCTCTACGAGCAGTACTTC.

This clone was seen more than once but under ten times. The rearrangement joins TRBV11-2 to TRBJ1-4, with 10 bases identical to TRBD1. From germline, CDR1 is SGHAT and CDR2 FQNNGV. V gave up 6 bases and J gave up 6 bases; unmatched junction bases: 4. This CDR3 has 14 amino acids. Written as DNA, the CDR3 is TGTGCCAGCAGTCCCGGGACAGGGGATGAAAAACTGTTTTTT. The encoded protein is CASSPGTGDEKLFF.

The rearrangement uses TRBV15 and TRBJ2-1; TRBD1 agrees at 7 bases. Germline CDR1 and CDR2: LNHNV and YYDKDF (reference sequence). V lost 1 base, J lost 8 bases, and 8 bases stayed unmatched. The CDR3 is made up of 15 amino acids. CDR3 nucleotide sequence: TGTGCCACCAGCAGAGGGGCGGCAGGGGGAGATGAGCAGTTCTTC. It is translated as CATSRGAAGGDEQFF. Based on the CDR3 plus reference TRBV15 and TRBJ2-1, the full variable domain is DAMVIQNPRYQVTQFGKPVTLSCSQTLNHNVMYWYQQKSSQAPKLLFHYYDKDFNNEADTPDNFQSRRPNTSFCFLDIRSPGLGDTAMYLCATSRGAAGGDEQFFGPGTRLTVL.

The V and J genes are TRBV5-8 and TRBJ2-3; TRBD2 might be the D (6 bases). This CDR3 has 16 residues. Trimming took 3 bases from V and 5 from J, leaving 19 bases between them. CDR1 and CDR2 from the germline V gene are SGHTS and YDEGEE. The CDR3 spells CASSSLGGRPEDTQYF. CDR3 in DNA: TGTGCCAGCAGCTCGCTGGGGGGACGCCCAGAAGATACGCAGTATTTT.

The rearrangement uses TRBV28 and TRBJ1-5; 7 nucleotides line up with TRBD1. Per the germline V gene, CDR1 is MDHEN and CDR2 is SYDVKM. The V segment lost 1 base and the J segment 1 base; nucleotides outside the gene matches: 10. This CDR3 region has 18 residues. The CDR3 protein is CASSLSPLKQGSNQPQHF. The CDR3 DNA reads as TGTGCCAGCAGTTTATCCCCCCTCAAACAGGGGAGCAATCAGCCCCAGCATTTT. Drawing the rest from reference TRBV28 and TRBJ1-5, the complete variable domain is DVKVTQSSRYLVKRTGEKVFLECVQDMDHENMFWYRQDPGLGLRLIYFSYDVKMKEKGDIPEGYSVSREKKERFSLILESASTNQTSMYLCASSLSPLKQGSNQPQHFGDGTRLSIL.

The chain carries TRBV18 and TRBJ1-2, with a possible D match to TRBD1 (5 bases). CDR3 length equals 14 residues. V lost 3 bases and J lost 2, with 10 bases in between. Looked up from germline, CDR1 is KGHSH and CDR2 is LQKENI. The CDR3 nucleotides read TGTGCCAGCTCACCGGCGGGACGGAACTATGGCTACACCTTC. This codes for CASSPAGRNYGYTF.

CDR3 nucleotides: TGTGCCAGCAGCCCTCAGGGGAACACTGAAGCTTTCTTT. Its translation is CASSPQGNTEAFF. The chain recombines TRBV5-5 with TRBJ1-1; D possibly corresponds to TRBD1 (5 bases). Germline-derived CDR1 and CDR2 are SGHKS and YYEKEE (reference sequence). V dropped 4 bases and J dropped 1 base, with 8 bases sitting between them. This CDR3 has 13 residues.

This chain's CDR3 is CASTLDSYEQYF. CDR3 nucleotide sequence: TGCGCCAGCACCCTAGACAGCTACGAGCAGTACTTC. V gene TRBV10-2 combines with J gene TRBJ2-5; possible D gene TRBD1, 5 bases. TRBJ2-7 matches the DNA end more closely, so the J call is doubtful. The CDR3 is 12 amino acids. From germline, CDR1 is WSHSY and CDR2 SAAADI.